This T cell receptor (beta chain) was sequenced during a study of blood T cell repertoires in COVID-19. This clone was seen a handful of times. Authors' data handling: Estimation of nucleated cell counts was performed using reference gene primer amplification. Measured with immunoSEQ multiplex PCR; TCRdb has only the in-frame clones, and not every one. V, J and clone size are those of that table, while D and trimming were read from the DNA. The sample shows approximately 100,000 clones, around 75% of them seen only once. Germline V lookup: CDR1 SGHRS, CDR2 YFSETQ. J gave up 7 bases and V 5 bases, and 7 bases lay outside the gene matches. This CDR3 comprises 14 residues.

Specimen: peripheral blood. The source of this sequence is a human donor with acute or convalescent COVID-19. The donor label of this sample is uncertain. This chain connects TRBV5-1 to TRBJ1-4, with 8 bases fitting TRBD1. The CDR3, as DNA: TGCGCCAGCAGAACTACAGGGGGTGGTGAAAAACTGTTTTTT. It specifies CASRTTGGGEKLFF.